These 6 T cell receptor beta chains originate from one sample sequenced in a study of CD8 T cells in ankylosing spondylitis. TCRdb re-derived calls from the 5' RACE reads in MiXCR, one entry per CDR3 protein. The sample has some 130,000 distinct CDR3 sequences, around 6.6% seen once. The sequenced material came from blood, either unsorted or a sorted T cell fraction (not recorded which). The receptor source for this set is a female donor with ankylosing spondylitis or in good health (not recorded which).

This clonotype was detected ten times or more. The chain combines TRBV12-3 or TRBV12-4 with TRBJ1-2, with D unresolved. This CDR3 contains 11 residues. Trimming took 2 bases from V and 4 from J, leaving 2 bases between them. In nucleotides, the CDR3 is TGTGCCAGCAGTTTAATCTATGGCTACACCTTC. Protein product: CASSLIYGYTF.

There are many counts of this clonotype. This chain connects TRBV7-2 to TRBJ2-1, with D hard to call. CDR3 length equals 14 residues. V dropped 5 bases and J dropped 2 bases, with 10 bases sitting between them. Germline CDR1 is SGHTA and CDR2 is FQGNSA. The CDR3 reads CASSPPQAYNEQFF. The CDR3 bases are TGTGCCAGCAGCCCCCCCCAGGCCTACAATGAGCAGTTCTTC. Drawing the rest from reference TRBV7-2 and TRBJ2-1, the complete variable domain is GAGVSQSPSNKVTEKGKDVELRCDPISGHTALYWYRQSLGQGLEFLIYFQGNSAPDKSGLPSDRFSAERTGGSVSTLTIQRTQQEDSAVYLCASSPPQAYNEQFFGPGTRLTVL.

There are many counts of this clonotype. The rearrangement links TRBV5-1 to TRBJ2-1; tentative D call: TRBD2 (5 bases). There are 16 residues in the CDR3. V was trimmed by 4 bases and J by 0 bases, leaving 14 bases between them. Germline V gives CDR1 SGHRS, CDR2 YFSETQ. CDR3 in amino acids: CASSLGSLSSYNEQFF. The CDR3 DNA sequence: TGCGCCAGCAGCCTTGGGAGTCTGAGCTCCTACAATGAGCAGTTCTTC.

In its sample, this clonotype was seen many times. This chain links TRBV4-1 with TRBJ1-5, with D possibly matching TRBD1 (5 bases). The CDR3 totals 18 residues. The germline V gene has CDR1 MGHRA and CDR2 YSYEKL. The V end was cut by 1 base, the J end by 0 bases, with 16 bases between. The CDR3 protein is CASSQVAGNAYSNQPQHF. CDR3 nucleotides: TGCGCCAGCAGCCAAGTAGCAGGGAACGCTTATAGCAATCAGCCCCAGCATTTT.

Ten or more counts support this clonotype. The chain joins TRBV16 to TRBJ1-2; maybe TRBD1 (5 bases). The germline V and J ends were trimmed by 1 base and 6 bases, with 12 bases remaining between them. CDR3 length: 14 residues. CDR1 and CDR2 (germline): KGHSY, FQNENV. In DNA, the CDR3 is TGTGCCAGCAGCCAATATGCGGGGACGAATGGCTACACCTTC. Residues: CASSQYAGTNGYTF. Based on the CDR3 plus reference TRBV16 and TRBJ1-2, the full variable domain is GEEVAQTPKHLVRGEGQKAKLYCAPIKGHSYVFWYQQVLKNEFKFLISFQNENVFDETGMPKERFSAKCLPNSPCSLEIQATKLEDSAVYFCASSQYAGTNGYTFGSGTRLTVV.

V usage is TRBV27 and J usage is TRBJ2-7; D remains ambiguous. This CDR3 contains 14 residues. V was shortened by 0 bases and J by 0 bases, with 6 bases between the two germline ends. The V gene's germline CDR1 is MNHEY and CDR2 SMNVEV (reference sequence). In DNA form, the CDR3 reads TGTGCCAGCAGTTTATCGTTGAGCTCCTACGAGCAGTACTTC. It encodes CASSLSLSSYEQYF.